This T cell receptor beta chain was profiled in a study of graft-versus-host responses after intestinal transplantation. The CDR3 has 14 amino acids. Germline V gene lookup returns CDR1 SGHRS and CDR2 YFSETQ. Germline trimming cut 5 bases from V and 11 bases from J; bases unmatched to any gene: 9. The protocol was immunoSEQ multiplex PCR, while the TCRdb copy is restricted to in-frame clones and leaves out a portion. The table shows more than 10,000 clones, with about 88% occurring only once. V is TRBV5-1 and J is TRBJ2-5; 13 bases align to TRBD2. This receptor was identified in a human patient who received an intestinal transplant, so some T cells may come from the graft donor. Source: PBMCs, taken approximately 310 days after intestinal transplant. The CDR3 DNA follows: TGCGCCAGCAGGGCGACTAGCGGGAGGTGGGAGCAGTACTTC. Its protein is CASRATSGRWEQYF. The variable domain in full, completed from reference TRBV5-1 and TRBJ2-5, reads KAGVTQTPRYLIKTRGQQVTLSCSPISGHRSVSWYQQTPGQGLQFLFEYFSETQRNKGNFPGRFSGRQFSNSRSEMNVSTLELGDSALYLCASRATSGRWEQYFGPGTRLLVL.